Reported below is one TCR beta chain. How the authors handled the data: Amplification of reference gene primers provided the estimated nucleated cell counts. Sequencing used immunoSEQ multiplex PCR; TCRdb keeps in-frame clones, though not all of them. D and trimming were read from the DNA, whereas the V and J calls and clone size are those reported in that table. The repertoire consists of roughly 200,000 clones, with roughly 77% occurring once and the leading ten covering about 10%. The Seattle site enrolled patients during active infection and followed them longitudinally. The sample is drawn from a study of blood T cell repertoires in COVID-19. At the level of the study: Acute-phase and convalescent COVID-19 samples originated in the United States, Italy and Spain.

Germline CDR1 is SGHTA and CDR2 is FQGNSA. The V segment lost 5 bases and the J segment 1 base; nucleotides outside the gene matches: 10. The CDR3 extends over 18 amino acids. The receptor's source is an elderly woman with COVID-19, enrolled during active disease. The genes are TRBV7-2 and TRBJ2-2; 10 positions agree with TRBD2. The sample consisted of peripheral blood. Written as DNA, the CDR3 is TGTGCCAGCAGCGCCTCCCCCTCTAGCGGGGGGAACACCGGGGAGCTGTTTTTT. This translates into CASSASPSSGGNTGELFF.